The 2 T cell receptor beta chains reported below all come from one sample, sequenced in a study of blood T cells in healthy people across ages. For the second PCR, which ran for 7 to 11 cycles, a sample-barcoded 5' primer and a J-beta primer mix were used. From the 5' RACE reads, TCRdb called clonotypes with MiXCR, one entry per CDR3 protein. The data show hundreds of thousands of distinct CDR3 sequences, approximately 52% seen once. Sequenced sample: blood. These receptors came from a woman older than 75 in good health.

This chain joins TRBV10-3 and TRBJ2-1, with D uncertain. The CDR3 runs to 11 residues. Germline CDR1 reads ENHRY; CDR2 reads SYGVKD. V was pared by 4 bases and J by 5 bases, with 3 bases between. CDR3 in amino acids: CAISADNEQFF. The CDR3 region has the DNA TGTGCCATCAGTGCTGACAATGAGCAGTTCTTC.

This clonotype turned up a few times. With a much larger clone just one base away, this may be a read error. The chain joins TRBV6-6 to TRBJ2-7; no reliable D call. The CDR3 extends over 11 amino acids. Germline assignment: CDR1 MNHNY and CDR2 SVGAGI (reference sequence). DNA for the CDR3: TGTGCCGGCAGTGTCTACAATGAGCAGTACTTC. This encodes CAGSVYNEQYF.